These 2 T cell receptor beta chains were all obtained from the same sample, sequenced in a study of hypomethylating agent response in myelodysplastic syndrome. Assay: immunoSEQ multiplex PCR; the TCRdb copy retains only in-frame clones and omits some. Seen here are around 11,000 clones, approximately 83% observed once, and the top ten hold over 3%. The sequenced sample was bone marrow, obtained before or after starting hypomethylating agent treatment for myelodysplastic syndrome (not recorded which). The receptors were gathered from a human donor with myelodysplastic syndrome.

The chain employs TRBV11-3 and TRBJ2-7, with unresolved D. The CDR3 is 13 amino acids. CDR1 and CDR2 from the germline V gene are SGHNT and YENEEA. V was pared by 1 base and J by 3 bases, with 7 bases between. The CDR3 here is CASSLGNGYEQYF. CDR3 sequence (DNA): TGTGCCAGCAGCTTAGGGAACGGCTACGAGCAGTACTTC.

The CDR3 DNA reads TGTGCCAGCAGTGAACGGGTGAGCTCCTACGAGCAGTACTTC. It specifies CASSERVSSYEQYF. The chain has TRBV25-1 and TRBJ2-7; unclear D gene. The length of the CDR3 is 14 residues. Germline CDR1 MGHDK, CDR2 SYGVNS. V was clipped by 2 bases and J by 0 bases, with 8 bases between them.